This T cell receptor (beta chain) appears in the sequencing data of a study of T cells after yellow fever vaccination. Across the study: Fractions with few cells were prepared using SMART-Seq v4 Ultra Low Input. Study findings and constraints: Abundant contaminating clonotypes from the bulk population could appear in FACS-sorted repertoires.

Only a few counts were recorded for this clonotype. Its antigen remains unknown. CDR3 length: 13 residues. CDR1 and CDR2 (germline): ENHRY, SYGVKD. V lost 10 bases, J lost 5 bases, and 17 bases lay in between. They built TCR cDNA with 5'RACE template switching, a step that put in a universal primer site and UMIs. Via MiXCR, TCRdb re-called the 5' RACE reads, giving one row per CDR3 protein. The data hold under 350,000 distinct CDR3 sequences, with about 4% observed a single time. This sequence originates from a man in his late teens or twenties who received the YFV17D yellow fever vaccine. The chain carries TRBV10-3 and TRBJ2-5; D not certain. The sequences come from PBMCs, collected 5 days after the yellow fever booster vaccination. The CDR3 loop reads CATLDSAKETQYF. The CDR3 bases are TGTGCCACCTTAGATTCGGCGAAGGAGACCCAGTACTTC.